These T cell receptor beta chains were read from a single sample in a study of shared clonotypes between healthy human individuals. The protocol was immunoSEQ multiplex PCR, while the TCRdb copy is restricted to in-frame clones and leaves out a portion. The profile shows millions of clones, 85% to 95% of them singletons. Sequenced material: naive CD4+ T cells from PBMCs. These receptors came from a man aged 18-30 years in good health. Some clones in this sample may be carry-over from other donors' samples. Each CDR3 is given with its conserved first and last residue. A D gene is named only where the DNA matches it firmly. Not every row has a clone size; where given, it reads once, few, many or a size class.

D	V	size	J	CDR3	DNA
.	TRBV5-4	.	TRBJ2-7	CASSLDHEQYF	TGTGCCAGCAGCTTGGACCACGAGCAGTACTTC
.	TRBV2	.	TRBJ1-3	CASTRNGGNTIYF	TGTGCCAGCACGCGGAACGGTGGAAACACCATATATTTT
TRBD1	TRBV7-2	once	TRBJ1-2	CASSSPGQPAGYTF	TGTGCCAGCAGCTCCCCGGGACAGCCTGCTGGCTACACCTTC
TRBD1	TRBV30	.	TRBJ2-1	CAWSVTGGTNEQFF	TGTGCCTGGAGTGTCACAGGGGGTACGAATGAGCAGTTCTTC
TRBD1	TRBV2	.	TRBJ2-3	CASSGGQGATDTQYF	TGTGCCAGCAGCGGGGGACAGGGGGCGACAGATACGCAGTATTTT
TRBD1	TRBV27	.	TRBJ2-3	CASSLLGDRAPDTQYF	TGTGCCAGCAGTTTATTAGGGGACAGGGCCCCAGATACGCAGTATTTT
.	TRBV28	.	TRBJ2-7	CASSPPGEGGEQYF	TGTGCCAGCAGTCCCCCGGGAGAGGGGGGAGAGCAGTACTTC
TRBD1	TRBV7-8	.	TRBJ1-1	CASSLVGGADTEAFF	TGTGCCAGCAGCTTAGTAGGGGGCGCGGACACTGAAGCTTTCTTT
TRBD1	TRBV18	.	TRBJ2-7	CASSPRQGDYEQYF	TGTGCCAGCTCACCAAGACAGGGCGACTACGAGCAGTACTTC
.	TRBV7-2	.	TRBJ2-7	CASSLQGGHEQYF	TGTGCCAGCAGCTTGCAGGGCGGCCACGAGCAGTACTTC
TRBD1	TRBV18	.	TRBJ2-2	CASSPDRVGELFF	TGTGCCAGCTCACCCGACAGGGTTGGGGAGCTGTTTTTT
TRBD2	TRBV18	.	TRBJ2-3	CASSPGTSGRATDTQYF	TGTGCCAGCTCACCCGGGACTAGCGGGAGGGCGACAGATACGCAGTATTTT
.	TRBV28	.	TRBJ2-2	CASSFTGTYEDTGELFF	TGTGCCAGCAGTTTTACGGGGACGTACGAGGACACCGGGGAGCTGTTTTTT
.	TRBV6-5	few	TRBJ1-1	CASSRANTEAFF	TGTGCCAGCAGTCGAGCGAACACTGAAGCTTTCTTT
TRBD1	TRBV5-6	.	TRBJ1-2	CASSFLDRGRGSAF	TGTGCCAGCAGCTTTCTGGACAGGGGGAGAGGTTCGGCCTTC
TRBD2	TRBV2	.	TRBJ2-3	CASRGTSGMTDTQYF	TGTGCCAGCAGAGGGACTAGCGGGATGACAGATACGCAGTATTTT
TRBD1	TRBV7-2	.	TRBJ1-4	CASSLRHGQGTNEKLFF	TGTGCCAGCAGCTTACGTCACGGACAGGGTACTAATGAAAAACTGTTTTTT
.	TRBV2	once	TRBJ2-1	CASSEILRYNEQFF	TGTGCCAGCAGTGAAATTTTGCGGTACAATGAGCAGTTCTTC
.	TRBV18	.	TRBJ2-7	CASSPGVSYEQYF	TGTGCCAGCTCACCAGGGGTCTCCTACGAGCAGTACTTC
.	TRBV7-2	.	TRBJ2-1	CASSLFGPQGDEQFF	TGTGCCAGCAGCTTATTTGGGCCACAAGGGGATGAGCAGTTCTTC
TRBD1	TRBV6-5	.	TRBJ1-2	CASSTGGNYGYTF	TGTGCCAGCAGTACAGGGGGCAACTATGGCTACACCTTC
.	TRBV7-9	.	TRBJ2-1	CASSLAGGNEQFF	TGTGCCAGCAGCTTAGCCGGTGGTAATGAGCAGTTCTTC
TRBD2	TRBV7-2	.	TRBJ2-3	CASSSGLAVVLDTQYF	TGTGCCAGCAGCTCGGGACTAGCGGTCGTATTGGATACGCAGTATTTT
.	TRBV19	.	TRBJ1-1	CASMPQGWTEAFF	TGTGCCAGTATGCCTCAGGGGTGGACTGAAGCTTTCTTT
.	TRBV5-1	once	TRBJ2-2	CASSLGREFTGELFF	TGCGCCAGCAGCTTAGGAAGGGAATTTACCGGGGAGCTGTTTTTT
TRBD1	TRBV7-4	once	TRBJ2-4	CASSFGTGGLKNIQYF	TGTGCCAGCAGCTTTGGGACAGGGGGCCTCAAAAACATTCAGTACTTC
TRBD1	TRBV6-5	.	TRBJ2-2	CASSRDSDTGELFF	TGTGCCAGCAGCCGGGACAGCGACACCGGGGAGCTGTTTTTT
.	TRBV6-1	.	TRBJ2-3	CASRYIGPQYF	TGTGCCAGCAGGTACATCGGGCCGCAGTATTTT
TRBD1	TRBV18	.	TRBJ2-7	CASSMGQSSYEQYF	TGTGCCAGCTCAATGGGACAGTCTTCCTACGAGCAGTACTTC
.	TRBV27	.	TRBJ1-2	CASSYDGNYGYTF	TGTGCCAGCAGTTATGACGGAAACTATGGCTACACCTTC
TRBD1	TRBV7-7	.	TRBJ2-2	CASSLGTGVTGELFF	TGTGCCAGCAGCTTGGGGACAGGGGTCACCGGGGAGCTGTTTTTT
.	TRBV7-2	once	TRBJ2-1	CASRNLGGSRNEQFF	TGTGCCAGCCGCAACTTGGGGGGAAGTAGGAATGAGCAGTTCTTC
.	TRBV6-1	.	TRBJ1-1	CASTGGGEAFF	TGTGCCAGCACGGGGGGAGGGGAAGCTTTCTTT
.	TRBV27	.	TRBJ1-2	CASSPLRSTNYGYTF	TGTGCCAGCAGCCCCCTCCGGAGTACTAACTATGGCTACACCTTC
.	TRBV7-2	.	TRBJ2-7	CASSSGTAVYEQYF	TGTGCCAGCAGCAGCGGGACAGCAGTCTACGAGCAGTACTTC
TRBD2	TRBV5-1	.	TRBJ2-1	CASSTTSGSNEQFF	TGCGCCAGCAGCACAACTAGCGGGAGCAATGAGCAGTTCTTC
.	TRBV7-3	.	TRBJ2-3	CASGIGGGDTQYF	TGTGCCAGCGGGATAGGGGGAGGGGATACGCAGTATTTT
.	TRBV14	.	TRBJ2-1	CASSQGPSYEQFF	TGTGCCAGCAGCCAAGGCCCGAGTTATGAGCAGTTCTTC
TRBD2	TRBV4-1	.	TRBJ2-3	CASSLLGLAVADTQYF	TGCGCCAGCAGCCTGCTGGGACTAGCGGTCGCAGATACGCAGTATTTT
TRBD1	TRBV6-6	few	TRBJ1-4	CASKGQANEKLFF	TGTGCCAGCAAGGGACAGGCTAATGAAAAACTGTTTTTT
TRBD2	TRBV20-1	.	TRBJ2-7	CSAREGGFQYF	TGCAGTGCTAGAGAGGGGGGGTTCCAGTACTTC
TRBD1	TRBV15	.	TRBJ2-7	CATSAPTGIVYEQYF	TGTGCCACCAGCGCCCCGACAGGGATCGTCTACGAGCAGTACTTC
TRBD2	TRBV7-2	.	TRBJ2-7	CASSLDKGLAGGSSYEQYF	TGTGCCAGCAGCTTAGACAAGGGACTAGCGGGAGGGAGCTCCTACGAGCAGTACTTC
.	TRBV7-8	.	TRBJ2-1	CASSPQAGAYNEQFF	TGTGCCAGCAGCCCCCAGGCAGGGGCGTACAATGAGCAGTTCTTC
.	TRBV28	.	TRBJ1-1	CASSIPGAPWGAFF	TGTGCCAGCAGTATCCCAGGGGCCCCATGGGGAGCTTTCTTT
.	TRBV21-1	.	TRBJ2-7	CASTKKSPGQQKSSYEQYF	TGTGCCAGCACAAAAAAATCCCCGGGACAGCAAAAATCCTCCTACGAGCAGTACTTC
.	TRBV6-1	.	TRBJ2-1	CASSPRQVSYNEQFF	TGTGCCAGCAGTCCACGACAGGTTTCCTACAATGAGCAGTTCTTC
TRBD2	TRBV7-2	.	TRBJ2-1	CASSLLAGGSYNEQFF	TGTGCCAGCAGCTTACTAGCGGGAGGCTCATACAATGAGCAGTTCTTC
TRBD2	TRBV7-6	.	TRBJ2-1	CASSRRAGLGNNEQFF	TGTGCCAGCAGCCGGAGGGCAGGACTAGGCAACAATGAGCAGTTCTTC
.	TRBV13	.	TRBJ1-4	CASSQTGRGDEKLFF	TGTGCCAGCAGCCAAACCGGCAGGGGAGACGAAAAACTGTTTTTT